One T cell receptor beta chain is described in this entry. The target antigen is unknown. The data originate from a study of OX40 agonist ivuxolimab in advanced cancers. Study background: Allowance was made for prior anti-PD-1, anti-PD-L1 or anti-CTLA-4 therapy, and around 41% had some.

The V gene's germline CDR1 is SGHDN and CDR2 FVKESK. This CDR3 is 14 amino acids long. V was shortened by 3 bases and J by 2 bases, with 10 bases between the two germline ends. The table came from immunoSEQ multiplex PCR; TCRdb's copy has only in-frame clones and leaves some out. The top ten hold about 4.5% of the sample, which has about 53,000 clones, 84% seen once. The sampling schedule covered blood at baseline, cycle 4 day 1, and cycle 7 day 1. Study findings and constraints: Fewer expanded clones were found on average in CD4+ than in CD8+ T cells. Also present in some nonresponders was a low level of normalized T-cell clonal expansion.

V gene TRBV14 combines with J gene TRBJ1-1; no reliable D call. The source was CD4+ or CD8+ T cells sorted from blood, collected in a trial of the OX40 agonist ivuxolimab. This receptor was taken from an adult with an advanced solid tumor such as melanoma, head and neck, liver or kidney cancer. The CDR3 region is CASSHPARNTEAFF. In nucleotides, the CDR3 is TGTGCCAGCAGCCATCCGGCTCGAAACACTGAAGCTTTCTTT.